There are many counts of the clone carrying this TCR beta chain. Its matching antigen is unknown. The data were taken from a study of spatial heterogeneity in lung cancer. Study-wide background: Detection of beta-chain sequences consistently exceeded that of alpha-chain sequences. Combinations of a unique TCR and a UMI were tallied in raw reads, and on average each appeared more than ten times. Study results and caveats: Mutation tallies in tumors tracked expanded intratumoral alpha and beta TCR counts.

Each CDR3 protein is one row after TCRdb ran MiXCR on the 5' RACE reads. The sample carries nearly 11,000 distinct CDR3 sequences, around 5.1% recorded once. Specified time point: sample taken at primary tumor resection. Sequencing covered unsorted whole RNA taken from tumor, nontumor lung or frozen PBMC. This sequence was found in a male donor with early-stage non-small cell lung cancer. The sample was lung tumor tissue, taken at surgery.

DNA of the CDR3: TGTGCCAGCAACCGACAGGATCAGCCCCAGCATTTT. It is translated as CASNRQDQPQHF. V and J are TRBV6-1 and TRBJ1-5; a weak D match, TRBD1 (6 bases). The germline gives CDR1 MNHNS, CDR2 SASEGT. This CDR3 has 12 residues. V dropped 7 bases and J dropped 5 bases, with 9 bases sitting between them.